Listed below are T cell receptor beta chains from one sample, sequenced in a study of blood T cell repertoires in COVID-19. Here immunoSEQ multiplex PCR was the method, and the copy in TCRdb shows in-frame clones only, minus some. The table has approximately 220,000 clones, roughly 84% seen once. The sequenced sample was PBMCs or T cells enriched from blood (not recorded which). All receptors come from a woman in her 40s who had recovered from COVID-19. CDR3s include the opening cysteine and the closing phenylalanine or tryptophan. D genes are given only for firm matches. Size is omitted from some rows. Given values are once, few, many or a class for expanded clones.

cdr3_aa cdr3_nt j_call d_call v_call clone_size
CASSQDRAGEKLFF TGTGCCAGCAGCCAGGACAGGGCGGGAGAAAAACTGTTTTTT TRBJ1-4 TRBD1 TRBV7-2 -
CASSLGDRGSNYEKLFF TGTGCCAGCAGCTTAGGGGACAGGGGTTCTAATTATGAAAAACTGTTTTTT TRBJ1-4 TRBD1 TRBV7-2 -
CATDQGYGYTF TGTGCCACCGATCAGGGCTATGGCTACACCTTC TRBJ1-2 - TRBV27 -
CASSQTGVVSPLHF TGTGCCAGCAGCCAGACAGGGGTGGTTTCACCCCTCCACTTT TRBJ1-6 TRBD1 TRBV7-9 -
CASSEEASGSMRETQYF TGTGCCAGCAGTGAAGAGGCTAGCGGGAGCATGAGAGAGACCCAGTACTTC TRBJ2-5 TRBD2 TRBV6-1 -
CASSLLAGTDTQYF TGTGCCAGCAGCTTACTAGCGGGGACAGATACGCAGTATTTT TRBJ2-3 TRBD2 TRBV7-2 -
CASSGAGAANTGELFF TGTGCCAGCAGTGGGGCAGGGGCAGCGAACACCGGGGAGCTGTTTTTT TRBJ2-2 - TRBV2 -
CAIRQGTTEAFF TGTGCCATCAGACAGGGGACCACTGAAGCTTTCTTT TRBJ1-1 TRBD1 TRBV10-3 -
CASSDSSRASGRNNEQFF TGTGCCAGCAGTGACTCCTCTAGGGCTAGCGGGAGGAACAATGAGCAGTTCTTC TRBJ2-1 TRBD2 TRBV6-4 few
CASSRRENSYNEQFF TGTGCCAGCAGCAGGCGGGAGAACTCCTACAATGAGCAGTTCTTC TRBJ2-1 TRBD2 TRBV27 once